Each of the 8 T cell receptor beta chains below was sequenced from the same sample in a study of blood T cell repertoires in COVID-19. Here immunoSEQ multiplex PCR was the method, and the copy in TCRdb shows in-frame clones only, minus some. The sample yields about 13,000 clones, 90% seen once. Sequencing input: peripheral blood. The receptors originated from a human donor with active COVID-19. The donor label of this sample is uncertain.

The J gene is TRBJ1-2, the V gene TRBV6-5; unclear D gene. V was shortened by 10 bases and J by 5 bases, with 20 bases between the two germline ends. The CDR3 has 14 amino acids. The germline V gene has CDR1 MNHEY and CDR2 SVGAGI. The CDR3, as DNA: TGTGCCATCCTAACCCCGGGATCCGGATATGGCTACACCTTC. Its protein product is CAILTPGSGYGYTF.

This chain joins TRBV15 and TRBJ2-2; D not resolved. V gave up 1 base and J gave up 6 bases, with 18 bases separating them. The CDR3 extends over 17 amino acids. Germline V gene lookup returns CDR1 LNHNV and CDR2 YYDKDF (reference sequence). Here the CDR3 reads CATSRVGSIRGAGELFF. Here the CDR3 DNA reads TGTGCCACCAGCAGAGTAGGATCTATAAGAGGAGCCGGGGAGCTGTTTTTT.

The V call is TRBV27, the J call TRBJ2-3; 10 bases match TRBD2. This CDR3 has 15 residues. V was clipped by 6 bases and J by 7 bases; unmatched bases: 10. Germline V gene lookup returns CDR1 MNHEY and CDR2 SMNVEV (reference sequence). The CDR3 coding sequence is TGTGCCAGCAGCCCGGGACTAGCGAGCGGAAATACGCAGTATTTT. It codes for CASSPGLASGNTQYF.

The rearrangement joins TRBV5-1 to TRBJ2-7; possibly TRBD1 for D (5 bases). Trimming left V 3 bases short and J 5 bases short, with 9 bases between. The CDR3 contains 12 residues. Germline assignment: CDR1 SGHRS and CDR2 YFSETQ. The CDR3 region has the DNA TGCGCCAGCAGCTGGGGCGACGACGAGCAGTACTTC. Encoded protein: CASSWGDDEQYF.

The chain is built from TRBV20-1 and TRBJ1-2; D not certain. Trimming took off 4 bases at V and 10 bases at J, with 10 bases between the two ends. The CDR3 is 10 amino acids. CDR1 is DFQATT, CDR2 SNEGSKA, per germline (reference sequence). The CDR3: CSATTDDYTF. In DNA, the CDR3 is TGCAGTGCTACAACAGATGACTACACCTTC.

This clone has a handful of counts. The chain links TRBV6-6 to TRBJ2-2; 7 nucleotides match TRBD2. The germline gives CDR1 MNHNY, CDR2 SVGAGI (reference sequence). J lost 1 base, V lost 5 bases, and 4 bases had no gene match. The CDR3 length is 15 residues. The CDR3: CASSHGLENTGELFF. The CDR3 DNA is TGTGCCAGCAGTCACGGACTAGAGAACACCGGGGAGCTGTTTTTT.

CDR3 sequence (DNA): TGTGCCAGCAGTTTGACAGGGCTTGGCTACACCTTC. It encodes CASSLTGLGYTF. The chain has TRBV2 and TRBJ1-2, with 7 nucleotides matching TRBD1. Looked up from germline, CDR1 is SNHLY and CDR2 is FYNNEI. V dropped 5 bases and J dropped 7; count of bases not matched to a gene: 4. CDR3 length: 12 amino acids.

The rearrangement links TRBV15 to TRBJ2-1, with D tentatively TRBD2 (7 bases). Germline V gene data show CDR1 as LNHNV and CDR2 as YYDKDF (reference sequence). The CDR3 length is 15 residues. With 0 bases removed from V and 4 bases from J, the gap between germline ends came to 10 bases. The CDR3 region is CATSREGGQYNEQFF. CDR3 sequence (DNA): TGTGCCACCAGCAGAGAGGGGGGGCAGTACAATGAGCAGTTCTTC. Full variable domain (rest looked up from reference TRBV15 and TRBJ2-1): DAMVIQNPRYQVTQFGKPVTLSCSQTLNHNVMYWYQQKSSQAPKLLFHYYDKDFNNEADTPDNFQSRRPNTSFCFLDIRSPGLGDTAMYLCATSREGGQYNEQFFGPGTRLTVL.